The next 31 T cell receptor beta chains were all read from a single sample in a study of shared clonotypes between healthy human individuals. Some clones are missing from TCRdb's copy, which holds only in-frame ones; the method was immunoSEQ multiplex PCR. The table lists some 300,000 clones, roughly 80% of them singletons. The source material was memory CD4+ T cells sorted from blood. Indicated subset: CD45RA-negative fraction. Receptors were obtained from a young man in good health.

The table lists this clone with a few counts. This CDR3 is also generated by other DNA sequences in the sample. The chain carries TRBV4-3 and TRBJ2-1, with D perhaps matching TRBD2 (5 bases). The V and J ends lost 1 base and 6 bases respectively, with 10 bases between them. The V gene's germline CDR1 is LGHNA and CDR2 YSLEER. This CDR3 has 14 amino acids. For the CDR3, the DNA is TGCGCCAGCAGCCAAGCAGGAGGAACCAATGAGCAGTTCTTC. Amino acid sequence: CASSQAGGTNEQFF.

The chain couples TRBV28 to TRBJ1-2; 11 nucleotides match TRBD1. V gave up 10 bases and J gave up 4 bases; unmatched junction bases: 2. Germline V gives CDR1 MDHEN, CDR2 SYDVKM. The CDR3 loop spans 12 amino acids. The CDR3 sequence: CATDRGLYGYTF. CDR3 DNA sequence: TGTGCCACGGACAGGGGGCTCTATGGCTACACCTTC.

This chain's CDR3 is CASRDVGAYNEQFF. Written as DNA, the CDR3 is TGTGCCAGCAGAGACGTTGGGGCGTACAATGAGCAGTTCTTC. The chain combines TRBV2 with TRBJ2-1, with a tentative D call TRBD1 (5 bases). The germline V gene has CDR1 SNHLY and CDR2 FYNNEI. Trimming removed 6 bases from V and 4 bases from J, with 13 bases in between. CDR3 length: 14 amino acids.

This clone turned up a few times. This chain uses TRBV4-1 with TRBJ2-5; D gene ambiguous. V was trimmed by 0 bases and J by 9 bases, leaving 14 bases between them. The CDR3 consists of 14 residues. The V gene's germline CDR1 is MGHRA and CDR2 YSYEKL. CDR3 amino acids: CASSQDETTTPQYF. The CDR3 DNA is TGCGCCAGCAGCCAAGACGAAACCACAACCCCCCAGTACTTC.

The chain employs TRBV5-1 and TRBJ2-2; no clear D. With 0 bases removed from V and 6 bases from J, the gap between germline ends came to 15 bases. Germline V gives CDR1 SGHRS, CDR2 YFSETQ. This CDR3 has 16 amino acids. The CDR3 protein is CASSLVVGRKAGELFF. The CDR3 DNA reads as TGCGCCAGCAGCTTGGTGGTCGGGCGGAAGGCCGGGGAGCTGTTTTTT.

This chain links TRBV5-6 with TRBJ1-6, with D unclear. This CDR3 has 12 amino acids. Per germline, CDR1 SGHDT and CDR2 YYEEEE. Between the trimmed V and J ends, which lost 2 bases and 17 bases, there was a span of 14 bases. In nucleotides, the CDR3 is TGTGCCAGCAGCTTCAGGTTGGGTCAAATCCACTTT. Translated, it gives CASSFRLGQIHF. Full variable domain (remainder filled in from reference TRBV5-6 and TRBJ1-6): DAGVTQSPTHLIKTRGQQVTLRCSPKSGHDTVSWYQQALGQGPQFIFQYYEEEERQRGNFPDRFSGHQFPNYSSELNVNALLLGDSALYLCASSFRLGQIHFGNGTRLTVT.

V gene TRBV6-6 combines with J gene TRBJ2-1; 9 nucleotides match TRBD1. This CDR3 spans 16 amino acids. V gave up 6 bases and J gave up 4 bases; unmatched junction bases: 10. The V gene's germline CDR1 is MNHNY and CDR2 SVGAGI (reference sequence). The CDR3 DNA sequence: TGTGCCAGCAGACACAAACAGGGGGCGGGTTACAATGAGCAGTTCTTC. Translation gives CASRHKQGAGYNEQFF.

This clone was seen just once. The rearrangement links TRBV12-5 to TRBJ2-1; D is ambiguous. This CDR3 is 15 amino acids long. Germline V CDR1 and CDR2: LGHNT, FRNRAP. The V end was cut by 2 bases, the J end by 4 bases, with 12 bases between. This CDR3 reads CASGLIGSPYNEQFF. The CDR3 nucleotides are TGTGCTAGTGGTTTGATCGGTTCCCCTTACAATGAGCAGTTCTTC. Combining the CDR3 with reference TRBV12-5 and TRBJ2-1 gives the whole variable domain DARVTQTPRHKVTEMGQEVTMRCQPILGHNTVFWYRQTMMQGLELLAYFRNRAPLDDSGMPKDRFSAEMPDATLATLKIQPSEPRDSAVYFCASGLIGSPYNEQFFGPGTRLTVL.

The genes are TRBV5-1 and TRBJ2-5; possibly TRBD2 for D (6 bases). This CDR3 comprises 13 residues. Trimming removed 5 bases from V and 4 bases from J, with 12 bases in between. CDR1 and CDR2 (germline): SGHRS, YFSETQ. The CDR3 loop is CASSVAGSETQYF. As DNA, the CDR3 is TGCGCCAGCAGTGTGGCGGGATCAGAGACCCAGTACTTC.

The V gene is TRBV21-1, the J gene TRBJ1-3. TRBV21-1 is noted as a pseudogene. The CDR3 runs to 15 residues. The CDR3 DNA sequence: TGTGCCAGCAGCAAAGCTGCGGACTCTGGAAACACCATATATTTT. It is translated as CASSKAADSGNTIYF.

The chain couples TRBV28 to TRBJ1-2, with D maybe TRBD1 (6 bases). V was shortened by 3 bases and J by 8 bases, with 22 bases between the two germline ends. The CDR3 runs to 16 residues. CDR1 and CDR2 from the germline V gene are MDHEN and SYDVKM. The DNA for the CDR3 is TGTGCCAGCAGTTTTTCCGGACAGCAAGGGGCTCGCGGCTACACCTTC. The encoded protein is CASSFSGQQGARGYTF.

This clone was counted between two and nine times. The rearrangement links TRBV7-2 to TRBJ2-7; tentative D call: TRBD1 (6 bases). Germline assignment: CDR1 SGHTA and CDR2 FQGNSA. Deletions cut 5 bases from V and 5 bases from J, with 13 bases between. The CDR3 is made up of 13 amino acids. DNA of the CDR3: TGTGCCAGCAGCCCTAGGACAGCTCACGAGCAGTACTTC. Translating it yields CASSPRTAHEQYF. The entire variable domain, with the rest obtained from reference TRBV7-2 and TRBJ2-7, is as follows: GAGVSQSPSNKVTEKGKDVELRCDPISGHTALYWYRQSLGQGLEFLIYFQGNSAPDKSGLPSDRFSAERTGGSVSTLTIQRTQQEDSAVYLCASSPRTAHEQYFGPGTRLTVT.

J is TRBJ1-3 and V is TRBV18; D is perhaps TRBD1 (6 bases). The V gene's germline CDR1 is KGHSH and CDR2 LQKENI. This CDR3 has 16 amino acids. Trimming removed 1 base from V and 4 bases from J, with 14 bases in between. The CDR3 reads CASSPRSQGDGNTIYF. The CDR3 region has the DNA TGTGCCAGCTCACCACGGTCACAGGGCGACGGAAACACCATATATTTT.

J is TRBJ2-1 and V is TRBV10-3; 8 bases agree with TRBD2. Per germline, CDR1 ENHRY and CDR2 SYGVKD. V was pared by 6 bases and J by 7 bases, with 5 bases of the junction left unmatched. This CDR3 is 13 amino acids long. CDR3 loop: CAIRSGSQNEQFF. In nucleotides, the CDR3 is TGTGCCATCAGAAGCGGGAGTCAAAATGAGCAGTTCTTC.

The chain recombines TRBV5-1 with TRBJ2-7; D unclear. Germline V lookup: CDR1 SGHRS, CDR2 YFSETQ. The CDR3 loop spans 14 amino acids. V was clipped by 4 bases and J by 3 bases, with 14 bases between them. The CDR3 DNA reads TGCGCCAGCAGCGCCGTGGACCCTCTCTACGAGCAGTACTTC. This gives the protein CASSAVDPLYEQYF.

V gene TRBV5-1 combines with J gene TRBJ2-3, with 11 bases that match TRBD2. The CDR3 sequence is 18 residues long. Trimming cost V 0 bases and J 1 base; bases outside gene matches: 7. CDR1 is SGHRS and CDR2 is YFSETQ in the germline V gene. CDR3 bases: TGCGCCAGCAGCTTGGGGCTAGCGGGAGGCGGGGGCACAGATACGCAGTATTTT. Protein product: CASSLGLAGGGGTDTQYF.

The V call is TRBV7-3, the J call TRBJ2-7; possible D gene TRBD2, 5 bases. With 3 bases removed from V and 7 bases from J, the gap between germline ends came to 13 bases. Germline assignment: CDR1 SGHTA and CDR2 FQGTGA. This CDR3 is built from 13 residues. CDR3 nucleotide sequence: TGTGCCAGCAGCTTGGACTCGGGTAGGGAGCAGTACTTC. Its protein product is CASSLDSGREQYF.

The chain combines TRBV7-7 with TRBJ2-1, with 9 bases matching TRBD2. V lost 5 bases and J lost 6; bases outside the gene matches: 11. This CDR3 comprises 16 residues. The V gene's germline CDR1 is SSHAT and CDR2 FNYEAQ (reference sequence). The chain's CDR3 is CASSALTSGARNEQFF. In nucleotides, the CDR3 is TGTGCCAGCAGCGCCCTGACTAGCGGAGCTCGCAATGAGCAGTTCTTC. Full variable domain (remainder filled in from reference TRBV7-7 and TRBJ2-1): GAGVSQSPRYKVTKRGQDVTLRCDPISSHATLYWYQQALGQGPEFLTYFNYEAQPDKSGLPSDRFSAERPEGSISTLTIQRTEQRDSAMYRCASSALTSGARNEQFFGPGTRLTVL.

The chain joins TRBV7-3 to TRBJ2-7; 8 nucleotides align to TRBD1. CDR3 length: 14 residues. Per germline, CDR1 SGHTA and CDR2 FQGTGA. V shed 5 bases and J 7 bases; nucleotides not matched to a gene: 10. CDR3 protein: CASSEQTGAGEQYF. The CDR3 bases are TGTGCCAGCAGCGAGCAGACAGGGGCGGGGGAGCAGTACTTC.

This sequence joins TRBV4-1 and TRBJ2-4, with 7 positions matching TRBD2. Losses at the gene ends were 6 bases for V and 0 bases for J; bases not matched to a gene: 14. CDR3 length equals 18 residues. Germline CDR1 and CDR2: MGHRA and YSYEKL. The CDR3 loop reads CASREVAGLKQAKNIQYF. The CDR3 coding sequence is TGCGCCAGCAGAGAGGTAGCGGGCCTTAAGCAAGCCAAAAACATTCAGTACTTC.

This clone was detected once. This chain links TRBV2 with TRBJ2-7; D remains ambiguous. Looked up from germline, CDR1 is SNHLY and CDR2 is FYNNEI. With 7 bases removed from V and 3 bases from J, the gap between germline ends came to 7 bases. The length of the CDR3 is 11 residues. In DNA, the CDR3 is TGTGCCAGCAAATTCAGCTACGAGCAGTACTTC. It specifies CASKFSYEQYF. The full variable domain, with the rest looked up from reference TRBV2 and TRBJ2-7, is EPEVTQTPSHQVTQMGQEVILRCVPISNHLYFYWYRQILGQKVEFLVSFYNNEISEKSEIFDDQFSVERPDGSNFTLKIRSTKLEDSAMYFCASKFSYEQYFGPGTRLTVT.

The chain has TRBV7-9 and TRBJ2-5, with 8 bases identical to TRBD2. This CDR3 has 14 amino acids. Germline assignment: CDR1 SEHNR and CDR2 FQNEAQ (reference sequence). V was clipped by 6 bases and J by 4 bases; unmatched bases: 7. Here the CDR3 DNA reads TGTGCCAGCAGAGATGCCGCGGGAGGAGAGACCCAGTACTTC. Its translation: CASRDAAGGETQYF.

Regarding this clone: The identical CDR3 is also encoded by other nucleotide sequences in the sample. V gene TRBV2 combines with J gene TRBJ2-7, with 14 bases aligning to TRBD2. With V trimmed by 4 bases and J by 1 base, 0 bases remained unmatched. The V gene's germline CDR1 is SNHLY and CDR2 FYNNEI. This CDR3 contains 15 residues. Written as DNA, the CDR3 is TGTGCCAGCAGTGGACTAGCGGGAGGGTCCTACGAGCAGTACTTC. It translates to CASSGLAGGSYEQYF. Supplemented by reference TRBV2 and TRBJ2-7, the full variable domain reads EPEVTQTPSHQVTQMGQEVILRCVPISNHLYFYWYRQILGQKVEFLVSFYNNEISEKSEIFDDQFSVERPDGSNFTLKIRSTKLEDSAMYFCASSGLAGGSYEQYFGPGTRLTVT.

The chain employs TRBV6-5 and TRBJ2-7, with TRBD1 matching over 8 bases. Germline V gene lookup returns CDR1 MNHEY and CDR2 SVGAGI. Losses at the gene ends were 5 bases for V and 3 bases for J; bases not matched to a gene: 6. The CDR3 extends over 14 amino acids. In DNA form, the CDR3 reads TGTGCCAGCAGTAAGGGACAGGCGTTCTACGAGCAGTACTTC. It codes for CASSKGQAFYEQYF.

This sequence joins TRBV10-3 and TRBJ2-7, with 7 bases that match TRBD2. The CDR3 has 15 amino acids. Germline V gene data show CDR1 as ENHRY and CDR2 as SYGVKD. Unmatched junction bases numbered 9, after V lost 3 bases and J lost 4 bases. Here the CDR3 reads CAISESSGAGYEQYF. CDR3 bases: TGTGCCATCAGTGAATCGAGCGGGGCTGGGTACGAGCAGTACTTC.

The chain recombines TRBV5-6 with TRBJ1-1; D not certain. Trimming cost V 4 bases and J 1 base, with 14 bases left between them. The CDR3 length is 15 residues. Germline values: CDR1 SGHDT, CDR2 YYEEEE. As DNA, the CDR3 is TGTGCCAGCAGCATCTTGACACTAGAGAACACTGAAGCTTTCTTT. Translation: CASSILTLENTEAFF.

As DNA, the CDR3 is TGTGCCAGCAGTTTTGTGGAGAACTACGAGCAGTACTTC. This codes for CASSFVENYEQYF. The chain employs TRBV28 and TRBJ2-7; unclear D gene. Germline values: CDR1 MDHEN, CDR2 SYDVKM. This CDR3 is built from 13 residues. Trimming took 3 bases from V and 3 from J, leaving 9 bases between them.

This clone was counted many times. This sequence joins TRBV27 and TRBJ1-2; perhaps TRBD1 as D (5 bases). The CDR3 spans 13 residues. Trimming removed 6 bases at V and 8 bases at J, with 16 bases between. Per the germline V gene, CDR1 is MNHEY and CDR2 is SMNVEV (reference sequence). The CDR3 DNA reads TGTGCCAGCAGCAGAGACAGCTCCCGGGGCTACACCTTC. Its protein product is CASSRDSSRGYTF.

Only one count was recorded for this clone. The CDR3 DNA follows: TGTGCCAGCAGCTTATTGCTCAGTAACCTCGGGGAGCAGTACTTC. Translating gives CASSLLLSNLGEQYF. The rearrangement uses TRBV11-2 and TRBJ2-7, with unresolved D. Germline CDR1 reads SGHAT; CDR2 reads FQNNGV. Trimming took 2 bases from V and 7 from J, leaving 18 bases between them. The CDR3 length is 15 residues.

The rearrangement links TRBV19 to TRBJ2-1; tentative D call: TRBD2 (6 bases). CDR1 and CDR2 (germline): LNHDA, SQIVND (reference sequence). The CDR3 spans 13 residues. The V and J ends lost 6 bases and 7 bases respectively, with 13 bases between them. CDR3 sequence reads: CASSPTGRNEQFF. In DNA, the CDR3 is TGTGCCAGTAGCCCTACGGGGAGGAATGAGCAGTTCTTC.

This chain joins TRBV19 and TRBJ1-1, with 7 bases lining up with TRBD1. The CDR3 runs to 13 residues. The germline V gene has CDR1 LNHDA and CDR2 SQIVND (reference sequence). J lost 7 bases, V lost 2 bases, and 4 bases had no gene match. The CDR3 region is CASSIWGQSEAFF. The CDR3 nucleotides read TGTGCCAGTAGTATATGGGGACAGAGTGAAGCTTTCTTT.